This T cell receptor (beta chain) is from a study of blood T cell repertoires in COVID-19. The CDR3 is 18 residues long. The ends lost 4 bases at V and 6 bases at J; junction bases unmatched: 10. CDR1 and CDR2 (germline): SGHTA, FQGTGA. Per the authors' pipeline: Cell counts per sample came from amplifying reference gene primers. Method: immunoSEQ multiplex PCR; TCRdb's copy keeps in-frame clones and lacks some. V and J calls plus clone size are reproduced from that table; the DNA served to infer D and trimming. The sample shows about 280,000 clones, about 87% of them seen only once. The sample was PBMCs or T cells enriched from blood (not recorded which). The V and J genes are TRBV7-3 and TRBJ2-1, with 15 positions matching TRBD2. The clonotype comes from a woman in her twenties or thirties with acute COVID-19. CDR3 protein: CASSSPGLAGGLRNEQFF. The CDR3 coding sequence is TGTGCCAGCAGCTCACCTGGACTAGCGGGAGGGCTTCGCAATGAGCAGTTCTTC.